These 23 T cell receptor beta chains came from one sample sequenced in a study of T-cell reconstitution after alpha-beta-depleted transplantation in children. Unique molecular identifiers were used to barcode this TCRbeta library. In TCRdb, the PCR reads were re-called with MiXCR into one record per CDR3 protein. Of 360,000 or so distinct CDR3 sequences in the sample, roughly 20% were seen once. The specimen was PBMCs from the stem cell graft donor, collected from the stem cell graft. These receptors were collected from a human donor who donated a stem cell graft to a child with acute myeloid leukemia.

This clonotype was detected only a few times. Mismatch with germline at one junction end may stem from a read error. The V and J genes are TRBV3-1 and TRBJ2-5, with a weak D call TRBD2 (5 bases). Germline assignment: CDR1 LGHDT and CDR2 YNNKEL (reference sequence). This CDR3 comprises 12 residues. CDR3 protein: CASSQADWCNFF. The CDR3 DNA reads TGTGCCAGCAGCCAAGCGGACTGGTGTAATTTCTTC.

This clonotype was found a few times. This chain uses TRBV12-3 or TRBV12-4 with TRBJ2-2; D remains unclear. Trimming removed 1 base from V and 4 bases from J, with 13 bases in between. The CDR3 covers 16 residues. CDR3 nucleotide sequence: TGTGCCAGCAGTTTAGGGCTGCTAGTGACCACCGGGGAGCTGTTTTTT. Translation gives CASSLGLLVTTGELFF.

The V gene is TRBV10-3, the J gene TRBJ2-2, with 8 bases matching TRBD2. CDR1 is ENHRY and CDR2 is SYGVKD in the germline V gene. The length of the CDR3 is 16 residues. Trimming removed 0 bases from V and 0 bases from J; junction bases left unmatched: 0. The CDR3 bases are TGTGCCATCAGTGAGTCGACTAGCGCGAACACCGGGGAGCTGTTTTTT. Protein: CAISESTSANTGELFF.

The rearrangement links TRBV20-1 to TRBJ2-7; maybe TRBD2 (5 bases). Germline V gene sequence: CDR1 DFQATT, CDR2 SNEGSKA (reference sequence). Trimming pared 3 bases from V and 6 bases from J, leaving 12 bases between. This CDR3 comprises 12 residues. CDR3 loop: CSASQATSEQYF. The CDR3 DNA reads as TGCAGTGCTAGTCAGGCCACTAGCGAGCAGTACTTC.

This clonotype appeared many times. The chain recombines TRBV20-1 with TRBJ2-7, with D possibly being TRBD1 (6 bases). The CDR3 runs 13 residues. Trimming removed 3 bases from V and 2 bases from J, with 11 bases in between. Germline V CDR1 and CDR2: DFQATT, SNEGSKA (reference sequence). The CDR3: CSASRTAAYEQYF. CDR3 coding DNA: TGCAGTGCTAGCCGGACAGCCGCCTACGAGCAGTACTTC.

J is TRBJ2-2 and V is TRBV12-3 or TRBV12-4; 11 bases map to TRBD2. After removal of 6 bases from V and 7 bases from J, the junction contained 7 bases not matched to a gene. The CDR3 runs to 15 residues. CDR3 sequence reads: CASRSSGRVNGELFF. CDR3 nucleotides: TGTGCCAGCAGAAGTAGCGGGAGGGTGAACGGGGAGCTGTTTTTT.

This chain uses TRBV12-3 or TRBV12-4 with TRBJ1-5, with a possible D match to TRBD1 (6 bases). Trimming left V 5 bases short and J 6 bases short, with 17 bases between. This CDR3 region has 15 residues. The CDR3 DNA sequence: TGTGCCAGCAGTCGTCCCGGGACAAGTATTCAGCCCCAGCATTTT. It translates to CASSRPGTSIQPQHF.

This rearrangement joins TRBV5-1 to TRBJ1-1, with D perhaps matching TRBD1 (5 bases). Trimming left V 4 bases short and J 0 bases short, with 10 bases between. The germline V gene has CDR1 SGHRS and CDR2 YFSETQ. The length of the CDR3 is 14 residues. The CDR3 nucleotides are TGCGCCAGCAGCCTTGACAGATTGAACACTGAAGCTTTCTTT. This gives the protein CASSLDRLNTEAFF. The complete variable domain, with remaining parts taken from reference TRBV5-1 and TRBJ1-1, reads KAGVTQTPRYLIKTRGQQVTLSCSPISGHRSVSWYQQTPGQGLQFLFEYFSETQRNKGNFPGRFSGRQFSNSRSEMNVSTLELGDSALYLCASSLDRLNTEAFFGQGTRLTVV.

This rearrangement joins TRBV7-2 to TRBJ2-7; TRBD2 agrees at 9 bases. There are 16 residues in the CDR3. CDR1 and CDR2 (germline): SGHTA, FQGNSA. J gave up 4 bases and V 5 bases, and 12 bases lay outside the gene matches. CDR3 nucleotide sequence: TGTGCCAGCAGCCCTATAGCGGGAGAGGGCGGATACGAGCAGTACTTC. This sequence encodes CASSPIAGEGGYEQYF.

CDR3 sequence reads: CSASREPEQFF. The CDR3 coding sequence is TGCAGTGCTAGCCGGGAGCCTGAGCAGTTCTTC. The chain employs TRBV20-1 and TRBJ2-1; D perhaps matches TRBD2 (6 bases). Germline assignment: CDR1 DFQATT and CDR2 SNEGSKA (reference sequence). The germline V and J ends were trimmed by 3 bases and 9 bases, with 9 bases remaining between them. There are 11 residues in the CDR3.

The chain combines TRBV20-1 with TRBJ2-1; 14 positions match TRBD2. V shed 6 bases and J 7 bases; nucleotides not matched to a gene: 11. The germline V gene encodes CDR1 DFQATT and CDR2 SNEGSKA (reference sequence). The length of the CDR3 is 16 residues. In nucleotides, the CDR3 is TGCAGTGCCCATAACCGACTAGCGGGAGGGAGAAATGAGCAGTTCTTC. Its translation: CSAHNRLAGGRNEQFF.

J is TRBJ1-1 and V is TRBV20-1; a weak D match, TRBD1 (6 bases). There are 15 residues in the CDR3. Trimming took off 4 bases at V and 3 bases at J, with 18 bases between the two ends. CDR1 and CDR2 from the germline V gene are DFQATT and SNEGSKA (reference sequence). The CDR3 bases are TGCAGTGCTACCGGGACATCAAGGTTGTACACTGAAGCTTTCTTT. This gives the protein CSATGTSRLYTEAFF.

This chain uses TRBV27 with TRBJ2-7, with TRBD1 as a possible D gene (5 bases). From germline, CDR1 is MNHEY and CDR2 SMNVEV (reference sequence). Trimming left V 3 bases short and J 5 bases short, with 14 bases between. This CDR3 region has 14 residues. CDR3 loop: CASSFGAGADEQYF. CDR3 nucleotides: TGTGCCAGCAGTTTTGGGGCTGGAGCCGACGAGCAGTACTTC.

This clonotype has only a few counts. The chain is built from TRBV20-1 and TRBJ2-5; TRBD2 aligns across 8 bases. Looked up from germline, CDR1 is DFQATT and CDR2 is SNEGSKA (reference sequence). CDR3 length equals 14 residues. Trimming took 4 bases from V and 5 from J; bases not matched to a gene: 9. CDR3 nucleotide sequence: TGCAGTGCTACAGCGGGAGCTGCGGTGGAGACCCAGTACTTC. This translates into CSATAGAAVETQYF.

The sample holds a few counts of this clonotype. The chain joins TRBV29-1 to TRBJ2-1, with 10 bases matching TRBD2. Per germline, CDR1 SQVTM and CDR2 ANQGSEA. This CDR3 contains 14 residues. The trim removed 6 bases at V and 6 bases at J, leaving 8 bases unmatched. CDR3 coding DNA: TGCAGCGTGGCTAGCGGGGGCCTTAGCAATGAGCAGTTCTTC. This codes for CSVASGGLSNEQFF.

This clonotype was seen more than once but under ten times. This rearrangement joins TRBV28 to TRBJ2-7; D is undetermined. Trimming left V 6 bases short and J 7 bases short, with 13 bases between. The CDR3 consists of 12 residues. Germline CDR1 MDHEN, CDR2 SYDVKM. The CDR3 coding sequence is TGTGCCAGCAGCCATCCGGGCGCGGAGCAGTACTTC. Its protein product is CASSHPGAEQYF.

V is TRBV5-1 and J is TRBJ2-3, with 9 bases matching TRBD2. Germline assignment: CDR1 SGHRS and CDR2 YFSETQ. V dropped 4 bases and J dropped 5; count of bases not matched to a gene: 8. The CDR3 extends over 15 amino acids. The CDR3 loop is CASSNAGGPGDTQYF. The CDR3 DNA reads as TGCGCCAGCAGCAATGCGGGAGGGCCCGGAGATACGCAGTATTTT.

The chain joins TRBV11-2 to TRBJ2-2; 7 bases are a match to TRBD2. The CDR3 sequence is 19 residues long. V lost 5 bases, J lost 3 bases, and 18 bases stayed unmatched. Germline CDR1 SGHAT, CDR2 FQNNGV. CDR3 protein: CASSRGGLVRSVDTGELFF. Here the CDR3 DNA reads TGTGCCAGCAGCCGAGGAGGACTAGTTCGTTCGGTCGACACCGGGGAGCTGTTTTTT.

This clonotype was seen at least ten times. The rearrangement links TRBV12-3 or TRBV12-4 to TRBJ2-1, with 9 nucleotides matching TRBD1. J lost 7 bases, V lost 7 bases, and 11 bases had no gene match. The CDR3 extends over 15 amino acids. CDR3 protein: CASTQGQGLLNEQFF. As DNA, the CDR3 is TGTGCCAGCACCCAGGGACAGGGTTTGTTGAATGAGCAGTTCTTC.

This clonotype was detected a few times. This chain connects TRBV29-1 to TRBJ2-6, with a possible D match to TRBD2 (6 bases). Germline-derived CDR1 and CDR2 are SQVTM and ANQGSEA. The CDR3 runs 16 residues. Deletions cut 5 bases from V and 0 bases from J, with 14 bases between. The CDR3 coding sequence is TGCAGCGTTTCCGGGACTGTCAGCTCTGGGGCCAACGTCCTGACTTTC. It translates to CSVSGTVSSGANVLTF. The complete variable domain, with remaining parts taken from reference TRBV29-1 and TRBJ2-6, reads SAVISQKPSRDICQRGTSLTIQCQVDSQVTMMFWYRQQPGQSLTLIATANQGSEATYESGFVIDKFPISRPNLTFSTLTVSNMSPEDSSIYLCSVSGTVSSGANVLTFGAGSRLTVL.

This clonotype was seen only a few times. V usage is TRBV7-2 and J usage is TRBJ2-7; 7 bases fit TRBD1. CDR3 length: 14 residues. V shed 4 bases and J 0 bases; nucleotides not matched to a gene: 3. Germline loops: CDR1 SGHTA, CDR2 FQGNSA. CDR3 sequence (DNA): TGTGCCAGCAGCTGGGACAGTAACTCCTACGAGCAGTACTTC. Its protein is CASSWDSNSYEQYF.

This clonotype was recorded at least ten times. The J gene is TRBJ1-1, the V gene TRBV20-1; D is unclear. The germline V gene encodes CDR1 DFQATT and CDR2 SNEGSKA (reference sequence). The CDR3 runs 14 residues. Trimming stripped 3 bases from V and 1 base from J, with 12 bases between. CDR3 bases: TGCAGTGCTAGTCCGCCGGGGAGGAACACTGAAGCTTTCTTT. Protein: CSASPPGRNTEAFF.

This clonotype was counted many times. The genes are TRBV12-3 or TRBV12-4 and TRBJ2-1; possible D gene TRBD2, 5 bases. The CDR3 totals 12 residues. Trimming removed 4 bases at V and 8 bases at J, with 9 bases between. The CDR3 sequence: CASSYGLDEQFF. The CDR3, as DNA: TGTGCCAGCAGTTATGGACTCGATGAGCAGTTCTTC.